This T cell receptor (beta chain) was observed in a study of metastatic and nonmetastatic thyroid tumors. TCRdb re-called clones from the PCR reads using MiXCR. The data show about 17,000 clones, 26% seen once. Prior to thyroid surgery, none of the patients had received any treatment. Germline loops: CDR1 SEHNR, CDR2 FQNEAQ (reference sequence). Trimming removed 10 bases at V and 4 bases at J, with 22 bases between. CDR3 length: 15 amino acids. The genes are TRBV7-9 and TRBJ1-2; TRBD1 is a possible D gene (6 bases). Sequenced sample: tumor tissue. This sequence originates from a female donor with papillary thyroid cancer or a benign thyroid nodule (not recorded which). Some clones in this sample may be carry-over from other donors' samples. For the CDR3, the DNA is TGTGCCACTAACTTGGAAAAACAGGGTCTCTATGGCTACACCTTC. Translated: CATNLEKQGLYGYTF.